This note documents a single TCR beta chain sequence. The antigen is undetermined. V lost 3 bases to trimming and J lost 7 bases, with 18 bases between them. The germline V gene encodes CDR1 GTSNPN and CDR2 SVGIG (reference sequence). The CDR3 is 15 residues long. The protocol was immunoSEQ multiplex PCR, while the TCRdb copy is restricted to in-frame clones and leaves out a portion. This sample has 120,000 or so clones; 75% to 95% occur once, and the top ten carry over 5%. This entry belongs to a study of T cell responses to AZD1222 COVID-19 vaccine. Points from the study as a whole: Vaccine-associated CD4 TCRs ranged over spike, dominating at 160-218 and 743-854.

This TCR came from an adult in good health. This specimen consisted of peripheral blood, obtained on day 0 of AZD1222 vaccination. The J gene is TRBJ1-4, the V gene TRBV30; weak D call: TRBD1 (5 bases). DNA of the CDR3: TGTGCCTGGAGAAAAGCCCTCGGGGGTGGTGAAAAACTGTTTTTT. This translates into CAWRKALGGGEKLFF.